This T cell receptor beta chain was observed in a study of a mutant IDH1 vaccine in newly diagnosed glioma. Overall study: Each patient was administered eight vaccinations, scheduled in weeks 1, 3, 5, 7, 11, 15, 19 and 23. Beforehand, treatment had been radiotherapy, temozolomide, or both; the majority received both. Among treated patients, around 62% were male and about 40% female, and mean age was about 41 years.

Here immunoSEQ multiplex PCR was the method, and the copy in TCRdb shows in-frame clones only, minus some. The data show about 21,000 clones, with roughly 86% seen just once and 4.5% to 6% held by the top ten. CDR1 and CDR2 (germline): ENHRY, SYGVKD. This CDR3 spans 15 amino acids. V lost 2 bases to trimming and J lost 0 bases, with 10 bases between them. Time point here: week 11, during vaccination. Each vaccine dose was 300 ug of mutant IDH1 20-mer peptide, with topical imiquimod. This clone was seen a handful of times. Its antigen is currently unknown. The rearrangement links TRBV10-3 to TRBJ1-2; the D gene is possibly TRBD1 (5 bases). The sequenced sample was PBMCs, obtained from a glioma patient whose treatment included an IDH1 peptide vaccine. The clonotype was recovered from a middle-aged woman with glioma. The CDR3 DNA follows: TGTGCCATCAGTGAGGCGACAGCAGCTAACTATGGCTACACCTTC. Protein sequence: CAISEATAANYGYTF.